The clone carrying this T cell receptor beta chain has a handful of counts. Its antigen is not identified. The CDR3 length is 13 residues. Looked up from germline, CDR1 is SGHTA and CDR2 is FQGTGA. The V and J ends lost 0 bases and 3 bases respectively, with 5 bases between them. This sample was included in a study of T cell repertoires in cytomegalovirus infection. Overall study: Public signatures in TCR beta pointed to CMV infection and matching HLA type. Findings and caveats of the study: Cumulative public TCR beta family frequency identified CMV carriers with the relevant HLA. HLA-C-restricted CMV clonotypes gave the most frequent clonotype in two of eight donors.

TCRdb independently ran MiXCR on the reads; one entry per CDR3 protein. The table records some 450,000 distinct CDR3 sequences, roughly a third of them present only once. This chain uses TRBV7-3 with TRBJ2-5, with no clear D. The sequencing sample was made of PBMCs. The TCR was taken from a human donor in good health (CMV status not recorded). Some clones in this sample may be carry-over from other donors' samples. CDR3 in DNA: TGTGCCAGCAGCTTAACCCTGGAAGAGACCCAGTACTTC. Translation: CASSLTLEETQYF.